The 3 T cell receptor beta chains below all came from one sample that was sequenced in a study of CXCR3-negative and CXCR3-positive naive CD8 T cells. UMI-labeled 5' RACE TRB cDNA libraries were prepared from the cells. TCRdb reprocessed the 5' RACE reads and keeps a single row for each CDR3 protein, giving no DNA. Its table records 130,000 or so distinct CDR3 sequences. The source material was naive CXCR3- CD8+ T cells from blood. This sample's subset: CD45RO-CCR7+CD27+CD95- naive CD8+ T cells lacking CXCR3 (TNR3-). The receptors derive from a human donor in good health. Some clones in this sample may be carry-over from other donors' samples.

V gene TRBV15 combines with J gene TRBJ2-1; TCRdb gives TRBD1 as the D gene, but with no DNA this cannot be confirmed. The CDR3 extends over 16 amino acids. The germline V gene has CDR1 LNHNV and CDR2 YYDKDF (reference sequence). The CDR3 sequence is CATSAQRGRGGYEQFF.

This chain connects TRBV12-3 or TRBV12-4 to TRBJ2-1; checking the TCRdb D call of TRBD2 is not possible without DNA. There are 16 residues in the CDR3. CDR3 in amino acids: CASSAPTSGRASEQFF.

The chain couples TRBV29-1 to TRBJ2-7; TCRdb selects TRBD1, and the lack of DNA leaves this call unchecked. Germline CDR1 SQVTM, CDR2 ANQGSEA. The CDR3 is made up of 12 amino acids. The CDR3 here is CSVRQGVYEQYF.